The 4 T cell receptor beta chains reported below all come from one sample, sequenced in a study of T cell repertoires in cytomegalovirus infection (dated by TCRdb to the late 2010s). Sequenced on an Illumina HiSeq 1500. TCRdb trimmed the raw reads at Q25, called clones with MiXCR and kept productive beta chains. Here each entry gathers all rows of one CDR3 protein and keeps the most common genes and DNA. This sample has roughly 130,000 distinct CDR3 sequences in its table, and 7.5% to 9% of those were observed once. Together, the top ten hold over 9% of the sample. Sequencing was performed on PBMCs. These receptors came from a human donor in good health (CMV status not recorded). Some clones in this sample may be carry-over from other donors' samples.

The chain's CDR3 is CASSLGHLTQEQYF. Here the CDR3 DNA reads TGTGCCAGCAGCTTGGGACATCTAACTCAAGAGCAGTACTTC. This chain joins TRBV11-3 and TRBJ2-7; a possible D gene is TRBD1 (6 bases). Trimming cost V 3 bases and J 7 bases, with 16 bases left between them. The CDR3 totals 14 residues. Looked up from germline, CDR1 is SGHNT and CDR2 is YENEEA.

This clonotype has ten or more counts. The genes are TRBV12-3 or TRBV12-4 and TRBJ1-1, with 7 bases aligning to TRBD1. This CDR3 spans 15 amino acids. J gave up 1 base and V 5 bases, and 7 bases lay outside the gene matches. The chain's CDR3 is CASSRRQGENTEAFF. In DNA, the CDR3 is TGTGCCAGCAGTCGCCGACAGGGAGAGAACACTGAAGCTTTCTTT.

A few counts support this clonotype. This sequence joins TRBV28 and TRBJ1-1, with D unresolved. The germline gives CDR1 MDHEN, CDR2 SYDVKM. The CDR3 runs 15 residues. V was trimmed by 6 bases and J by 4 bases, leaving 18 bases between them. The CDR3 nucleotides are TGTGCCAGCAGCCCTGTTAAGGGTTGGGCCACTGAAGCTTTCTTT. Its translation is CASSPVKGWATEAFF.

This clonotype was detected many times. V is TRBV10-3 and J is TRBJ2-5, with a possible D match to TRBD1 (5 bases). There are 13 residues in the CDR3. Germline loops: CDR1 ENHRY, CDR2 SYGVKD. V was cut by 3 bases and J by 3 bases, with 8 bases left in between. Here the CDR3 DNA reads TGTGCCATCAGTGATCAACAGGAAGAGACCCAGTACTTC. Translation gives CAISDQQEETQYF.